A single sample is the source of the 21 T cell receptor beta chains below, sequenced in a study of PD-1 blockade in classical Hodgkin lymphoma. The data were produced by immunoSEQ multiplex PCR, yet TCRdb's version contains in-frame clones alone and is incomplete. This table has approximately 20,000 clones, around four fifths appearing once. Time point denoted: cycle 4 day 1 (C4D1), after more than 5 weeks of nivolumab. After autologous stem cell transplantation all patients relapsed, and prior brentuximab vedotin exposure differed between cohorts. Purification of CD4+ T cells from thawed PBMCs was performed via magnetic negative selection. This specimen consisted of CD4+ T cells from blood, obtained before the fourth cycle of nivolumab. The receptors stem from a human donor with classical Hodgkin lymphoma.

The chain is built from TRBV21-1 and TRBJ2-7. TRBV21-1 counts as a pseudogene. The CDR3 contains 12 residues. The CDR3 DNA reads as TGTCCGACTGAGGGGAGTGGGGACGAGCAGTACTTC. Protein product: CPTEGSGDEQYF.

The chain uses TRBV7-9 and TRBJ2-7, with 10 bases that match TRBD1. Germline V lookup: CDR1 SEHNR, CDR2 FQNEAQ (reference sequence). The junction had 10 bases not matched to a gene; V was cut back by 5 bases and J by 3 bases. This CDR3 is 16 amino acids long. CDR3 amino acids: CASSRSSGTGVYEQYF. The CDR3 DNA follows: TGTGCCAGCAGCAGATCTTCCGGGACAGGGGTCTACGAGCAGTACTTC.

The rearrangement links TRBV29-1 to TRBJ2-3; tentatively, D is TRBD2 (5 bases). Trimming pared 7 bases from V and 0 bases from J, leaving 14 bases between. Per the germline V gene, CDR1 is SQVTM and CDR2 is ANQGSEA. The CDR3 extends over 14 amino acids. CDR3 nucleotides: TGCAGCGCGATACGAGGGATTAGCACAGATACGCAGTATTTT. Its protein product is CSAIRGISTDTQYF.

J is TRBJ1-5 and V is TRBV19; possible D gene TRBD1, 5 bases. Germline CDR1 reads LNHDA; CDR2 reads SQIVND (reference sequence). V was shortened by 7 bases and J by 2 bases, with 6 bases between the two germline ends. The CDR3 loop spans 12 amino acids. CDR3 nucleotides: TGTGCCAGTAACAGGCGCAATCAGCCCCAGCATTTT. It yields the protein CASNRRNQPQHF.

The V gene is TRBV6-6, the J gene TRBJ2-2; the D gene is possibly TRBD1 (6 bases). The CDR3 consists of 14 residues. Germline V gene lookup returns CDR1 MNHNY and CDR2 SVGAGI (reference sequence). V was shortened by 6 bases and J by 5 bases, with 13 bases between the two germline ends. The CDR3 nucleotides are TGTGCCAGCAGGGTAGAACAGGGAACCGGGGAGCTGTTTTTT. Its protein product is CASRVEQGTGELFF.

This sequence joins TRBV19 and TRBJ2-3, with 10 bases aligning to TRBD2. This CDR3 has 15 amino acids. V gave up 5 bases and J gave up 8 bases; unmatched junction bases: 10. CDR1 and CDR2 (germline): LNHDA, SQIVND (reference sequence). Written as DNA, the CDR3 is TGTGCCAGTAGTCCTAGCGGGAGCTTTTTTGTTACGCAGTATTTT. Its protein is CASSPSGSFFVTQYF. The whole variable domain, remainder taken from reference TRBV19 and TRBJ2-3, is DGGITQSPKYLFRKEGQNVTLSCEQNLNHDAMYWYRQDPGQGLRLIYYSQIVNDFQKGDIAEGYSVSREKKESFPLTVTSAQKNPTAFYLCASSPSGSFFVTQYFGPGTRLTVL.

The genes are TRBV5-1 and TRBJ1-1, with no clear D. The germline gives CDR1 SGHRS, CDR2 YFSETQ. The CDR3 is 11 residues long. V shed 8 bases and J shed 1 base, with 6 bases lying between them. The CDR3 region is CASRKNTEAFF. Here the CDR3 DNA reads TGCGCCAGTAGGAAGAACACTGAAGCTTTCTTT.

This chain joins TRBV19 and TRBJ2-7; TRBD2 is a possible D gene (6 bases). With 6 bases removed from V and 1 base from J, the gap between germline ends came to 13 bases. This CDR3 region has 14 residues. Per the germline V gene, CDR1 is LNHDA and CDR2 is SQIVND (reference sequence). In nucleotides, the CDR3 is TGTGCCAGTAGCCGGCGGGGTCCGTCCTACGAGCAGTACTTC. Translated: CASSRRGPSYEQYF.

This clone was seen only once. The V call is TRBV5-1, the J call TRBJ1-1; D possibly corresponds to TRBD1 (5 bases). V was shortened by 7 bases and J by 4 bases, with 14 bases between the two germline ends. The CDR3 has 13 amino acids. Germline-derived CDR1 and CDR2 are SGHRS and YFSETQ. The CDR3 bases are TGCGCCAGCGGTAGGGCAGGGCGCACTGAAGCTTTCTTT. Its translation is CASGRAGRTEAFF.

The rearrangement joins TRBV5-1 to TRBJ2-3; weak D call: TRBD2 (5 bases). The CDR3 spans 14 residues. Trimming pared 2 bases from V and 0 bases from J, leaving 7 bases between. Germline CDR1 reads SGHRS; CDR2 reads YFSETQ. CDR3 DNA: TGCGCCAGCAGCTTCGGCGGGAGCACAGATACGCAGTATTTT. Translated, it gives CASSFGGSTDTQYF.

This chain connects TRBV2 to TRBJ1-6, with 9 bases identical to TRBD1. V shed 8 bases, J shed 9 bases, and the junction held 14 bases outside the gene matches. Looked up from germline, CDR1 is SNHLY and CDR2 is FYNNEI. The CDR3 spans 16 residues. The CDR3 DNA sequence: TGTGCCAGCCAAAGTCCCGGGACAGGGCTCGCTTCACCCCTCCACTTT. It is translated as CASQSPGTGLASPLHF.

The chain recombines TRBV18 with TRBJ1-3, with D perhaps matching TRBD1 (5 bases). CDR1 and CDR2 from the germline V gene are KGHSH and LQKENI. The CDR3 runs 17 residues. V was cut by 3 bases and J by 0 bases, with 15 bases left in between. CDR3 sequence reads: CASSPGAGRISGNTIYF. CDR3 DNA sequence: TGTGCCAGCTCACCCGGGGCAGGTCGAATCTCTGGAAACACCATATATTTT.

This clone was found a few times. This rearrangement joins TRBV7-3 to TRBJ2-5, with 7 bases aligning to TRBD2. The germline gives CDR1 SGHTA, CDR2 FQGTGA. V gave up 0 bases and J gave up 7 bases; unmatched junction bases: 2. The CDR3 contains 13 residues. CDR3 nucleotide sequence: TGTGCCAGCAGCTTAACGACGGGGGGGACCCAGTACTTC. The encoded protein is CASSLTTGGTQYF.

V is TRBV27 and J is TRBJ2-3, with TRBD2 identical over 7 bases. J was trimmed by 0 bases and V by 6 bases; bases with no gene match: 3. The CDR3 length is 14 residues. CDR1 MNHEY and CDR2 SMNVEV come from the germline V gene (reference sequence). This CDR3 is CASRLAASTDTQYF. CDR3 DNA: TGTGCCAGCAGGCTAGCGGCCAGCACAGATACGCAGTATTTT.

This chain joins TRBV28 and TRBJ2-5, with unresolved D. This CDR3 comprises 11 residues. The V gene's germline CDR1 is MDHEN and CDR2 SYDVKM. Trimming cost V 5 bases and J 14 bases, with 15 bases left between them. The CDR3 is CASSRTPAKYF. The CDR3 bases are TGTGCCAGCAGTAGGACCCCTGCCAAATACTTC.

The chain has TRBV7-8 and TRBJ2-1; D is perhaps TRBD2 (6 bases). Germline CDR1 is SGHVS and CDR2 is FQNEAQ. The V end was cut by 2 bases, the J end by 11 bases, with 7 bases between. This CDR3 comprises 11 residues. The chain's CDR3 is CASSLTSQQFF. The CDR3 DNA is TGTGCCAGCAGCTTAACTAGCCAGCAGTTCTTC. Based on the CDR3 plus reference TRBV7-8 and TRBJ2-1, the full variable domain is GAGVSQSPRYKVAKRGQDVALRCDPISGHVSLFWYQQALGQGPEFLTYFQNEAQLDKSGLPSDRFFAERPEGSVSTLKIQRTQQEDSAVYLCASSLTSQQFFGPGTRLTVL.

The chain couples TRBV19 to TRBJ1-5; 9 bases line up with TRBD1. This CDR3 comprises 16 residues. Per germline, CDR1 LNHDA and CDR2 SQIVND (reference sequence). V trimming: 5 bases; J trimming: 5 bases; junction bases outside the gene matches: 10. The CDR3 DNA reads as TGTGCCAGTAGTCCCGGGACAGGGAGGGTCCATCAGCCCCAGCATTTT. Its protein product is CASSPGTGRVHQPQHF.

The chain has TRBV18 and TRBJ2-1; TRBD2 matches 13 bases. With 6 bases clipped from V and 7 bases from J, the junction kept 6 bases outside the gene matches. From germline, CDR1 is KGHSH and CDR2 LQKENI. This CDR3 is built from 15 residues. The CDR3 loop is CASSLRTSGSNEQFF. DNA of the CDR3: TGTGCCAGCTCTCTACGGACTAGCGGGAGTAATGAGCAGTTCTTC.

The chain employs TRBV27 and TRBJ1-4; D might be TRBD1 (5 bases). V gave up 6 bases and J gave up 8 bases, with 13 bases separating them. The CDR3 has 13 residues. The V gene's germline CDR1 is MNHEY and CDR2 SMNVEV (reference sequence). As DNA, the CDR3 is TGTGCCAGCAGCCCAAACAGGCCAGAAAAACTGTTTTTT. As protein: CASSPNRPEKLFF.

This clone was seen just once. The chain couples TRBV18 to TRBJ2-1; 11 bases are shared with TRBD2. The CDR3 length is 16 residues. CDR1 KGHSH and CDR2 LQKENI come from the germline V gene. V gave up 5 bases and J gave up 8 bases; unmatched junction bases: 11. CDR3 in amino acids: CASSLIAGGPSDEQFF. The CDR3 bases are TGTGCCAGCTCATTAATAGCGGGAGGGCCCTCAGATGAGCAGTTCTTC.

The rearrangement joins TRBV19 to TRBJ2-1, with D perhaps TRBD1 (5 bases). CDR1 is LNHDA and CDR2 is SQIVND in the germline V gene (reference sequence). The CDR3 is 15 residues long. V gave up 8 bases and J gave up 5 bases, with 19 bases separating them. The CDR3 loop is CASQGSTSTNNEQFF. CDR3 bases: TGTGCCAGTCAGGGTTCCACCAGCACAAACAATGAGCAGTTCTTC.